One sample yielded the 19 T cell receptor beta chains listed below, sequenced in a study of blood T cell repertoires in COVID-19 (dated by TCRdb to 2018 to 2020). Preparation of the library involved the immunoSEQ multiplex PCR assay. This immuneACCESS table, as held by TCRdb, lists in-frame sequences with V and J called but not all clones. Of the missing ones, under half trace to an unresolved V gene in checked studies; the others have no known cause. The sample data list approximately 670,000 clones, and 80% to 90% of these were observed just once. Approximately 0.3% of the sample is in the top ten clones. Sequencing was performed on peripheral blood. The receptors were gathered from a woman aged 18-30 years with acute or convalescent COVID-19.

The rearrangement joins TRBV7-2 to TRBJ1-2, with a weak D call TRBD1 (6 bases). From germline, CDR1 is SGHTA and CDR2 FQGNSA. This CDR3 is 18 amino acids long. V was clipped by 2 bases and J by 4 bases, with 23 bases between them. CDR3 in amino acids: CASSLTAPPAGVIYGYTF. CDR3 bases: TGTGCCAGCAGCTTAACTGCCCCCCCGGCAGGGGTGATCTATGGCTACACCTTC.

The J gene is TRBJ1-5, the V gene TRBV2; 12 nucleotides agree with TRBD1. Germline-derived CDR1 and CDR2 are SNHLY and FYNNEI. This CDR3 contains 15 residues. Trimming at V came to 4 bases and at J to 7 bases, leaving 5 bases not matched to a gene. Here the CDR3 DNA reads TGTGCCAGCAGTGCTGCCGGGACAGGGGGCCAGCCCCAGCATTTT. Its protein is CASSAAGTGGQPQHF.

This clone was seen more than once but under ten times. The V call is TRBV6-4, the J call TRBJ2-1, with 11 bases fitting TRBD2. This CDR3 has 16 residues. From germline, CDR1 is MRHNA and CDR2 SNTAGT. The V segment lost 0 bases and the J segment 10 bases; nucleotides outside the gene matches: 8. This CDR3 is CASSDSSGGATGEQFF. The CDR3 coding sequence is TGTGCCAGCAGTGACTCTAGCGGGGGGGCAACAGGGGAGCAGTTCTTC.

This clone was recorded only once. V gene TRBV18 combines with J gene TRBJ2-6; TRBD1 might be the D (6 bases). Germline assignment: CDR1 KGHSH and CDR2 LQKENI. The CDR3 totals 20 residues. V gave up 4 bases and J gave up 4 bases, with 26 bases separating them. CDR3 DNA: TGTGCCAGCTCACGAATCGAGTTGGACAGAATACTCTGGGGGGCCAACGTCCTGACTTTC. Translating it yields CASSRIELDRILWGANVLTF.

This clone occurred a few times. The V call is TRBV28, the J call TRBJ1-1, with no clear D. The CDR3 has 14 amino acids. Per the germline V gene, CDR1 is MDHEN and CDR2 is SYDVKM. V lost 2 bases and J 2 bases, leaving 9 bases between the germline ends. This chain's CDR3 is CASSLPRTNTEAFF. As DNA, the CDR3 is TGTGCCAGCAGTTTACCGAGGACTAACACTGAAGCTTTCTTT.

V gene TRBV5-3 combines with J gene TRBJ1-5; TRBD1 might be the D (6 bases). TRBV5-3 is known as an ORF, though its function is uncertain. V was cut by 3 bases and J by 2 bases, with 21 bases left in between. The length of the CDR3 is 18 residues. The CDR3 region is CARSSPVDRPSGNQPQHF. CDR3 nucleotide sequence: TGTGCCAGAAGCTCCCCGGTGGACAGACCCTCGGGCAATCAGCCCCAGCATTTT.

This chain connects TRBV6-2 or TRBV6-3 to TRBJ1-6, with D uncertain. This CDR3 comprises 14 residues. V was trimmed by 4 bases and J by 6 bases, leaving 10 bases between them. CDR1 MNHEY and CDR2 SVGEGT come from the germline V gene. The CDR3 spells CASSSRRGNSPLHF. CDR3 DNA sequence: TGTGCCAGCAGTTCCCGTCGGGGTAATTCACCCCTCCACTTT.

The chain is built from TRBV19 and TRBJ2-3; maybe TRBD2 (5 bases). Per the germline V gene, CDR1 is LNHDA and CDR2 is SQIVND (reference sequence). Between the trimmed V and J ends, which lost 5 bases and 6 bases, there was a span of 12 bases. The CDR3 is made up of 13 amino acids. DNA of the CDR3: TGTGCCAGTAGTGTCGGTACGGGGGATACGCAGTATTTT. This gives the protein CASSVGTGDTQYF.

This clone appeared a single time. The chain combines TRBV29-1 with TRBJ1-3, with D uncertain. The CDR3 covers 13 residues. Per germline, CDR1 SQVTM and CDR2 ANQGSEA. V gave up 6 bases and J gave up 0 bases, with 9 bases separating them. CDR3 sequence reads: CSVGGLSGNTIYF. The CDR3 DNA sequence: TGCAGCGTGGGAGGTCTCTCTGGAAACACCATATATTTT.

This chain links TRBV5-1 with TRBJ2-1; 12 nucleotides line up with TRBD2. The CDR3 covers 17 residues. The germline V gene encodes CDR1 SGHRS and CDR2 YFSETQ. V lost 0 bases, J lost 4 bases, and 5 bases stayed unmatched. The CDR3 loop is CASSLGYGTSGYNEQFF. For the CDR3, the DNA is TGCGCCAGCAGCTTGGGCTATGGGACTAGCGGGTACAATGAGCAGTTCTTC.

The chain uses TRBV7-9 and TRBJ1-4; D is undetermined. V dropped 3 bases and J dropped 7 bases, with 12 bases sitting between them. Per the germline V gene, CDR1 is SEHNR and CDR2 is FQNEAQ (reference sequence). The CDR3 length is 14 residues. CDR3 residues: CASSFMSDGEKLFF. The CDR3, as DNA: TGTGCCAGCAGCTTTATGAGCGACGGTGAAAAACTGTTTTTT.

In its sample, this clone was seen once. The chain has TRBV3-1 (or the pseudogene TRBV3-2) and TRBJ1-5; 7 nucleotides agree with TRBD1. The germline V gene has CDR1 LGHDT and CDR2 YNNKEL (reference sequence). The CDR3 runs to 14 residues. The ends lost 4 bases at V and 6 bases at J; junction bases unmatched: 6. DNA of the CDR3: TGTGCCAGCAGCCTGCAGGGGGTGGGTCAGCCCCAGCATTTT. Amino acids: CASSLQGVGQPQHF.

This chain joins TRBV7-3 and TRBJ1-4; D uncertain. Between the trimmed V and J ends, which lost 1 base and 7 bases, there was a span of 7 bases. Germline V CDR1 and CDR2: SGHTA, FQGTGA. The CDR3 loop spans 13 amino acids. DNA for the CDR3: TGTGCCAGCAGCTTAATCAACGGTGAAAAACTGTTTTTT. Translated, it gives CASSLINGEKLFF. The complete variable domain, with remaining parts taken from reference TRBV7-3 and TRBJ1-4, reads GAGVSQTPSNKVTEKGKYVELRCDPISGHTALYWYRQSLGQGPEFLIYFQGTGAADDSGLPNDRFFAVRPEGSVSTLKIQRTERGDSAVYLCASSLINGEKLFFGSGTQLSVL.

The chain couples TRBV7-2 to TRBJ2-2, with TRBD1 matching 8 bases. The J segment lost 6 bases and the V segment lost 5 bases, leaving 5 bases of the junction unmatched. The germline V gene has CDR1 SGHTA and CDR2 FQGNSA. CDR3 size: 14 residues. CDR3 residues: CASSEDRGSGELFF. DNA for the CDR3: TGTGCCAGCAGCGAAGACAGGGGATCCGGGGAGCTGTTTTTT.

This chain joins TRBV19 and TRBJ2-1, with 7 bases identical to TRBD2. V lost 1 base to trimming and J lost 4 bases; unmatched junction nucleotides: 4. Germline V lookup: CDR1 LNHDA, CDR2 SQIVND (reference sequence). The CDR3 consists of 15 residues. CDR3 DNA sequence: TGTGCCAGTAGTATAGTCGGGGGGACTTACAATGAGCAGTTCTTC. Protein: CASSIVGGTYNEQFF.

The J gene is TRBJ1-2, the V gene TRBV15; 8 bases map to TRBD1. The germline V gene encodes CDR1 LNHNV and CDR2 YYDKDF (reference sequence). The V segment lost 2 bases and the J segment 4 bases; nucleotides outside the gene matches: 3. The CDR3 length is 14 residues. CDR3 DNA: TGTGCCACCAGCAGACTCGGACAGGGCTATGGCTACACCTTC. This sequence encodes CATSRLGQGYGYTF.

This CDR3 is CASSPEDRGKLFF. The CDR3 DNA reads as TGTGCCAGCTCACCCGAGGACAGGGGGAAACTGTTTTTT. This chain joins TRBV18 and TRBJ1-4; 10 bases agree with TRBD1. Per the germline V gene, CDR1 is KGHSH and CDR2 is LQKENI. The junction had 3 bases not matched to a gene; V was cut back by 3 bases and J by 11 bases. CDR3 length: 13 residues.

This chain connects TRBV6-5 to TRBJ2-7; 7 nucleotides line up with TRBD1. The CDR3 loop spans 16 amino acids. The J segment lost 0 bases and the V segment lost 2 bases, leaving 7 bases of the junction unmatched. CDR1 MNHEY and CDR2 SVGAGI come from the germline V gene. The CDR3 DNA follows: TGTGCCAGCAGTTACGCCGGGACAGACAGCTCCTACGAGCAGTACTTC. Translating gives CASSYAGTDSSYEQYF.

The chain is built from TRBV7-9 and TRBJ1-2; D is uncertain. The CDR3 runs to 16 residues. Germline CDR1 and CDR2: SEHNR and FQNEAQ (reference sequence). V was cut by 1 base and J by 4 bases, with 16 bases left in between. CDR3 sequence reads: CASSLGGAQDFYGYTF. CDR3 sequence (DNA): TGTGCCAGCAGCTTAGGGGGAGCGCAGGACTTCTATGGCTACACCTTC. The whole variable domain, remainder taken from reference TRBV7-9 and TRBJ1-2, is DTGVSQNPRHKITKRGQNVTFRCDPISEHNRLYWYRQTLGQGPEFLTYFQNEAQLEKSRLLSDRFSAERPKGSFSTLEIQRTEQGDSAMYLCASSLGGAQDFYGYTFGSGTRLTVV.